The T cell receptor beta chain under discussion was sequenced for a study of vaccination effects on CD4 cells after COVID-19. Worth noting for this clone: Its antigen remains unidentified.

Within the ViraFEST assay, antigen-specific CD4+ T cells underwent expansion with viral peptide pools prior to sequencing. Following culture for around 9 days, CD4+ T cells were isolated. BNT162b2 vaccine or mRNA-1273 vaccine was given to participants in two doses. Recipients of the vaccine had no prior SARS-CoV-2 infection and negative nucleocapsid antibodies. The data were produced by immunoSEQ multiplex PCR, yet TCRdb's version contains in-frame clones alone and is incomplete. Of 25,000 to 30,000 clones listed, around 70% are singletons. This CDR3 is 14 amino acids long. Germline V CDR1 and CDR2: LNHDA, SQIVND (reference sequence). V was pared by 3 bases and J by 1 base, with 1 base of the junction left unmatched.

The chain joins TRBV19 to TRBJ1-1, with 8 bases fitting TRBD1. This sequence originates from a human donor who received a COVID-19 vaccine. The sample consisted of CD4+ T cells from PBMCs cultured with HCoV-NL63 spike peptides, taken after COVID-19 vaccination. Here the CDR3 reads CASSITGGNTEAFF. For the CDR3, the DNA is TGTGCCAGTAGTATTACAGGGGGGAACACTGAAGCTTTCTTT.